The clone carrying this T cell receptor (beta chain) was counted a few times. This record comes from a study of shared clonotypes between healthy human individuals. Between the trimmed V and J ends, which lost 3 bases and 5 bases, there was a span of 8 bases. This CDR3 region has 12 residues. The method was immunoSEQ multiplex PCR; TCRdb's version includes in-frame clones alone and lacks a portion of them. The profile shows fewer than 1.4 million clones, around 78% of them singletons. This sequence joins TRBV23-1 and TRBJ2-7; tentatively, D is TRBD1 or TRBD2 (5 bases each). TRBV23-1 is recorded as an ORF, its role being uncertain. The sequenced sample was memory CD4+ T cells from PBMCs. As for subset: CD45RA-negative fraction. The source is a man between 18 and 29 years old in good health. Some clones in this sample may be carry-over from other donors' samples. The CDR3 DNA reads as TGCGCCAGCAGTCACTCGGGGCACGAGCAGTACTTC. Protein: CASSHSGHEQYF.